The present T cell receptor beta chain was sequenced within a study of early T cells in non-severe SARS-CoV-2 infection. Each cDNA molecule carried a unique molecular identifier. TCRdb ran MiXCR on the 5' RACE reads and lists one entry per CDR3 protein. The sample lists some 54,000 distinct CDR3 sequences, roughly 10% occurring once. The sample consisted of whole blood. This receptor was identified in an adult who was a healthcare worker with PCR-confirmed SARS-CoV-2 infection or an uninfected control (not recorded which).

As DNA, the CDR3 is TGTGCCAGCAGACCTTCGAACACCGGGGAGCTGTTTTTT. It codes for CASRPSNTGELFF. The chain is built from TRBV6-2 or TRBV6-3 and TRBJ2-2; D not certain. CDR3 size: 13 residues. Germline lookup yields CDR1 MNHEY and CDR2 SVGEGT. V gave up 6 bases and J gave up 0 bases, with 5 bases separating them.